The next 20 T cell receptor beta chains were all read from a single sample in a study of blood T cell repertoires in COVID-19. This table comes from immunoSEQ multiplex PCR, and its TCRdb copy is limited to in-frame clones, with some not included. Here the sample spans some 45,000 clones, 83% being singletons. Sequencing was done on a sample of peripheral blood. The origin of the receptors is a man aged 80 or over in a cohort sampled during active COVID-19.

The chain is built from TRBV4-1 and TRBJ1-3; D perhaps matches TRBD1 (5 bases). The CDR3 contains 18 residues. The V end lost 5 bases, the J end lost 2 bases, and 22 bases lay between the germline ends. The germline V gene has CDR1 MGHRA and CDR2 YSYEKL. CDR3 DNA sequence: TGCGCCAGCAGCTACCCCGGGACGGAGGGGCCCACTGGAAACACCATATATTTT. It yields the protein CASSYPGTEGPTGNTIYF.

This clone showed up just once. This chain links TRBV28 with TRBJ1-1, with TRBD1 as a possible D gene (6 bases). V dropped 2 bases and J dropped 2 bases, with 9 bases sitting between them. The CDR3 covers 14 residues. Germline V gives CDR1 MDHEN, CDR2 SYDVKM. The CDR3 coding sequence is TGTGCCAGCAGTTTAACCAGGGGTAACACTGAAGCTTTCTTT. It is translated as CASSLTRGNTEAFF. Supplemented by reference TRBV28 and TRBJ1-1, the full variable domain reads DVKVTQSSRYLVKRTGEKVFLECVQDMDHENMFWYRQDPGLGLRLIYFSYDVKMKEKGDIPEGYSVSREKKERFSLILESASTNQTSMYLCASSLTRGNTEAFFGQGTRLTVV.

The rearrangement links TRBV6-6 to TRBJ2-7; weak D call: TRBD1 (6 bases). Trimming removed 8 bases at V and 7 bases at J, with 24 bases between. Looked up from germline, CDR1 is MNHNY and CDR2 is SVGAGI (reference sequence). The CDR3 totals 15 residues. Written as DNA, the CDR3 is TGTGCCAGCCAGACCCGTGGCGCCCGGACAGTTGAGCAGTACTTC. This codes for CASQTRGARTVEQYF.

CDR3 sequence (DNA): TGTGCCAGCACAGGGTTCCCTGAAGCTTTCTTT. It specifies CASTGFPEAFF. The chain carries TRBV5-6 and TRBJ1-1; D possibly corresponds to TRBD1 (5 bases). Per germline, CDR1 SGHDT and CDR2 YYEEEE. The CDR3 consists of 11 residues. The germline V and J ends were trimmed by 6 bases and 6 bases, with 9 bases remaining between them.

V and J are TRBV2 and TRBJ2-3, with D possibly matching TRBD1 (5 bases). Germline lookup yields CDR1 SNHLY and CDR2 FYNNEI. V was clipped by 7 bases and J by 1 base, with 15 bases between them. This CDR3 is 15 amino acids long. The CDR3 DNA reads as TGTGCCAGCACGCCCTATCTAGGGGGCACAGATACGCAGTATTTT. Its translation is CASTPYLGGTDTQYF. Looking up the rest from reference TRBV2 and TRBJ2-3 gives the full variable domain: EPEVTQTPSHQVTQMGQEVILRCVPISNHLYFYWYRQILGQKVEFLVSFYNNEISEKSEIFDDQFSVERPDGSNFTLKIRSTKLEDSAMYFCASTPYLGGTDTQYFGPGTRLTVL.

This chain connects TRBV5-1 to TRBJ1-2; 7 nucleotides line up with TRBD1. V dropped 3 bases and J dropped 3; count of bases not matched to a gene: 5. CDR1 and CDR2 from the germline V gene are SGHRS and YFSETQ. The CDR3 covers 14 residues. The CDR3 DNA reads as TGCGCCAGCAGCTCGAGACAGGGTGACTATGGCTACACCTTC. It translates to CASSSRQGDYGYTF.

The chain links TRBV11-2 to TRBJ1-2, with TRBD1 identical over 12 bases. Germline V lookup: CDR1 SGHAT, CDR2 FQNNGV. The CDR3 extends over 15 amino acids. V trimming: 6 bases; J trimming: 4 bases; junction bases outside the gene matches: 6. DNA of the CDR3: TGTGCCAGCAGTTCCGGGACAGGGGGCGGCTATGGCTACACCTTC. It yields the protein CASSSGTGGGYGYTF.

The sample holds one count of this clone. The J gene is TRBJ2-3, the V gene TRBV5-1, with TRBD1 matching 8 bases. Per the germline V gene, CDR1 is SGHRS and CDR2 is YFSETQ. This CDR3 has 15 amino acids. The ends lost 0 bases at V and 1 base at J; junction bases unmatched: 1. DNA of the CDR3: TGCGCCAGCAGCTTGGAACAGGGGGGCACAGATACGCAGTATTTT. Its protein product is CASSLEQGGTDTQYF.

For this clone: The sample carries other DNA sequences with the same CDR3. The rearrangement links TRBV12-3 or TRBV12-4 to TRBJ2-3; the D is unclear. This CDR3 has 12 amino acids. Trimming left V 6 bases short and J 3 bases short, with 7 bases between. The CDR3 coding sequence is TGTGCCAGCAGCCCCAGTACAGATACGCAGTATTTT. This gives the protein CASSPSTDTQYF.

The CDR3 nucleotides are TGTGCCAGCAGCCACTACTCCTCGGAAGGACAGGAGGCCCGATCACCCCTCCACTTT. This codes for CASSHYSSEGQEARSPLHF. The V call is TRBV3-1 (or the pseudogene TRBV3-2), the J call TRBJ1-6; 7 bases agree with TRBD1. Germline-derived CDR1 and CDR2 are LGHDT and YNNKEL (reference sequence). CDR3 length: 19 residues. Trimming took 3 bases from V and 10 from J; bases not matched to a gene: 21.

This clone was detected only a few times. The chain has TRBV19 and TRBJ2-7; TRBD1 aligns across 7 bases. The germline V gene has CDR1 LNHDA and CDR2 SQIVND (reference sequence). The junction had 9 bases not matched to a gene; V was cut back by 1 base and J by 0 bases. This CDR3 is built from 17 residues. CDR3 bases: TGTGCCAGTAGTATAGGTGGTGCAGGGGGTTACTCCTACGAGCAGTACTTC. Encoded protein: CASSIGGAGGYSYEQYF.

There are a few counts of this clone. The CDR3 DNA reads as TGCGCCAGCATACTAGCGGGAGAGCCCACAGATACGCAGTATTTT. Residues: CASILAGEPTDTQYF. The chain has TRBV5-1 and TRBJ2-3; 11 nucleotides line up with TRBD2. Germline V gene data show CDR1 as SGHRS and CDR2 as YFSETQ. This CDR3 has 15 residues. Losses at the gene ends were 6 bases for V and 2 bases for J; bases not matched to a gene: 5.

The V and J genes are TRBV2 and TRBJ2-2; 7 bases agree with TRBD2. There are 17 residues in the CDR3. Trimming removed 1 base from V and 1 base from J; junction bases left unmatched: 6. The germline V gene has CDR1 SNHLY and CDR2 FYNNEI. The CDR3 here is CASSEGGRVLNTGELFF. For the CDR3, the DNA is TGTGCCAGCAGTGAAGGGGGGAGGGTACTGAACACCGGGGAGCTGTTTTTT.

The CDR3 loop reads CASSLGLRGQRGDTQYF. CDR3 sequence (DNA): TGTGCCAGCAGCTTAGGATTACGGGGCCAGCGGGGAGATACGCAGTATTTT. The chain is built from TRBV11-2 and TRBJ2-3; 7 positions agree with TRBD2. Trimming at V came to 1 base and at J to 5 bases, leaving 12 bases not matched to a gene. CDR3 size: 17 residues. The germline V gene encodes CDR1 SGHAT and CDR2 FQNNGV.

The chain recombines TRBV5-6 with TRBJ2-5; 11 nucleotides agree with TRBD1. The CDR3 spans 18 residues. V trimming: 5 bases; J trimming: 5 bases; junction bases outside the gene matches: 17. Per germline, CDR1 SGHDT and CDR2 YYEEEE. CDR3 loop: CASSFLRDRGLMSETQYF. The CDR3 DNA sequence: TGTGCCAGCAGTTTCCTCCGGGACAGGGGGTTGATGTCGGAGACCCAGTACTTC.

The chain is built from TRBV5-5 and TRBJ2-7; D unclear. Trimming left V 1 base short and J 5 bases short, with 10 bases between. Per the germline V gene, CDR1 is SGHKS and CDR2 is YYEKEE (reference sequence). CDR3 length: 13 amino acids. DNA of the CDR3: TGTGCCAGCAGCTTGTTGTCCCGAGACGAGCAGTACTTC. Its translation is CASSLLSRDEQYF.

There are a few counts of this clone. The CDR3 here is CASSQGSVGRNSPLHF. The CDR3 nucleotides read TGTGCCAGCAGCCAAGGATCTGTGGGCCGTAATTCACCCCTCCACTTT. J is TRBJ1-6 and V is TRBV3-1 (or the pseudogene TRBV3-2), with D unclear. CDR3 length: 16 amino acids. Trimming stripped 1 base from V and 6 bases from J, with 13 bases between. CDR1 LGHDT and CDR2 YNNKEL come from the germline V gene (reference sequence).

The chain links TRBV9 to TRBJ2-7; 7 nucleotides align to TRBD1. Germline V gene data show CDR1 as SGDLS and CDR2 as YYNGEE. This CDR3 is 14 amino acids long. J lost 0 bases, V lost 3 bases, and 3 bases had no gene match. The CDR3 region is CASSARDSSYEQYF. CDR3 DNA sequence: TGTGCCAGCAGCGCCCGGGACAGCTCCTACGAGCAGTACTTC.

This clone was detected a few times. The rearrangement joins TRBV27 to TRBJ1-6; D call uncertain. The V and J ends lost 5 bases and 12 bases respectively, with 11 bases between them. The CDR3 has 12 residues. In germline, CDR1 is MNHEY, CDR2 SMNVEV (reference sequence). The CDR3 DNA follows: TGTGCCAGCAGTGCACAAAGAGGACCCCTCCACTTT. This gives the protein CASSAQRGPLHF.

The J gene is TRBJ2-6, the V gene TRBV10-3; D possibly corresponds to TRBD2 (6 bases). The germline V gene encodes CDR1 ENHRY and CDR2 SYGVKD. The V gene lost 7 bases and the J gene lost 0 bases, with 22 bases spanning the gap. The CDR3 is made up of 19 amino acids. DNA for the CDR3: TGTGCCATCAAACGTGAGGGAGGCTCAAAAAGCTCTGGGGCCAACGTCCTGACTTTC. The encoded protein is CAIKREGGSKSSGANVLTF.